The sequence of this TCR beta chain was determined in a study of cytomegalovirus exposure and HLA in healthy donors. Study-wide points: Some V segments, including TRBV6-2 and TRBV6-3, were excluded as indistinguishable.

PCR was performed using 60 Vbeta and 13 Jbeta primers. Profiled with immunoSEQ multiplex PCR; TCRdb holds only in-frame clones, not every one. This sample has 80,000 to 100,000 clones, with 77% found just once. V gave up 4 bases and J gave up 4 bases, with 17 bases separating them. The germline CDR1 and CDR2 sequences are SGHRS and YFSETQ. The CDR3 extends over 15 amino acids. About this clone itself: As yet, its antigen is unknown.

The TCR comes from a man between 50 and 59 years old in good health and CMV-seropositive. Sequencing was done on a sample of PBMCs. The gene calls are TRBV5-1 and TRBJ2-5, with a tentative D call TRBD2 (5 bases). This chain's CDR3 is CASSPDQTRGETQYF. The CDR3 DNA reads TGCGCCAGCAGCCCCGATCAAACCCGGGGAGAGACCCAGTACTTC. The full variable domain, completed using reference TRBV5-1 and TRBJ2-5, is KAGVTQTPRYLIKTRGQQVTLSCSPISGHRSVSWYQQTPGQGLQFLFEYFSETQRNKGNFPGRFSGRQFSNSRSEMNVSTLELGDSALYLCASSPDQTRGETQYFGPGTRLLVL.